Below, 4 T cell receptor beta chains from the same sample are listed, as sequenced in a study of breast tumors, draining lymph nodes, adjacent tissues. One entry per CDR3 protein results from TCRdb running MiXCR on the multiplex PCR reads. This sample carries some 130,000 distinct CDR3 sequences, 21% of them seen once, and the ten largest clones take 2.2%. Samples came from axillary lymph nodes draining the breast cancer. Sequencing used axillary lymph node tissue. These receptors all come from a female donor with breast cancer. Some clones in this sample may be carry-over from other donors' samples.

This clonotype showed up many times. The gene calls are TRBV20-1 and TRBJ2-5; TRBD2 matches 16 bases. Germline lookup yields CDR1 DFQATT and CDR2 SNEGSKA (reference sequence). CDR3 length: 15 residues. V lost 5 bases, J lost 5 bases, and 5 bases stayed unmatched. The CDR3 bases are TGCAGTGCTGGGGGGACTAGCGGGAGGGGCGAGACCCAGTACTTC. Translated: CSAGGTSGRGETQYF.

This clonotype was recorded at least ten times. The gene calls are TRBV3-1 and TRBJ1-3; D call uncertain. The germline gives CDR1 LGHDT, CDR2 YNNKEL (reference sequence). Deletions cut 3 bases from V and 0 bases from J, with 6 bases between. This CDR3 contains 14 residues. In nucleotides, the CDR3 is TGTGCCAGCAGCCAGGGTCTCTCTGGAAACACCATATATTTT. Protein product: CASSQGLSGNTIYF.

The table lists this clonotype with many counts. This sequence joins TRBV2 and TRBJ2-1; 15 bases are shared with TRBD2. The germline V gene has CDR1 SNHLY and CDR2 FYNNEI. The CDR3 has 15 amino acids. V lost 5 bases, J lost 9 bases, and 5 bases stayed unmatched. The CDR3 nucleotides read TGTGCCAGCAGTCGGACTAGCGGGAGGGCCACTGAGCAGTTCTTC. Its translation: CASSRTSGRATEQFF.

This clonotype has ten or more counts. CDR3 loop: CSAPNTGKTDTQYF. DNA of the CDR3: TGCAGTGCTCCCAACACAGGGAAGACAGATACGCAGTATTTT. This chain links TRBV20-1 with TRBJ2-3; weak D call: TRBD1 (6 bases). The germline CDR1 and CDR2 sequences are DFQATT and SNEGSKA (reference sequence). The CDR3 is made up of 14 amino acids. The V and J ends lost 5 bases and 3 bases respectively, with 15 bases between them.